This TCR beta chain came from a study of identical twins. General study findings and limits: Findings came from cross-sectional statistics, without long-term follow-up of donors. Memory repertoires showed no such pattern, whereas abundant cord blood beta clonotypes carried fewer insertions.

CDR3 length equals 15 residues. The V gene's germline CDR1 is DFQATT and CDR2 SNEGSKA (reference sequence). On this clonotype: The target antigen is unknown. A read error may produce the germline difference seen at one junction end.

cDNA carried unique molecular identifiers, and a universal primer site was added by template switching. TCRdb redid the calling of the 5' RACE reads with MiXCR, one entry per CDR3 protein. The repertoire consists of roughly 250,000 distinct CDR3 sequences, with more than 12% occurring once and the leading ten covering 8.8%. The sequence was obtained from a woman aged 18-29 years in good health. The sample comprised memory (CD45RO+) T cells sorted from blood. The gene calls are TRBV20-1 and TRBJ2-1; 7 nucleotides align to TRBD1. CDR3 nucleotides: TGCAGTGCTAGGGAGGACAGGAACCCTTACAGTGAGCAGTTCTTC. Translated: CSAREDRNPYSEQFF.